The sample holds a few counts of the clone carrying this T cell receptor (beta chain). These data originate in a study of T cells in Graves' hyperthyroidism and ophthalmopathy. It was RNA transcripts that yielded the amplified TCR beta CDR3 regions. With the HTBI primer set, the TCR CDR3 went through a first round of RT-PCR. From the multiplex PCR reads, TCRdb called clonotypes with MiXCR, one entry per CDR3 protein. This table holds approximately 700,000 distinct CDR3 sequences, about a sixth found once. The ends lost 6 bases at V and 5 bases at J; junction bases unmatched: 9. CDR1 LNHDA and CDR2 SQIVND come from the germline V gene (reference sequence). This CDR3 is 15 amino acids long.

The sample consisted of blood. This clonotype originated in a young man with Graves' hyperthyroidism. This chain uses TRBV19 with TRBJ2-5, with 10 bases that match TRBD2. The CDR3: CASRQPGLARETQYF. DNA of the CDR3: TGTGCCAGTAGACAACCGGGACTAGCGAGGGAGACCCAGTACTTC.